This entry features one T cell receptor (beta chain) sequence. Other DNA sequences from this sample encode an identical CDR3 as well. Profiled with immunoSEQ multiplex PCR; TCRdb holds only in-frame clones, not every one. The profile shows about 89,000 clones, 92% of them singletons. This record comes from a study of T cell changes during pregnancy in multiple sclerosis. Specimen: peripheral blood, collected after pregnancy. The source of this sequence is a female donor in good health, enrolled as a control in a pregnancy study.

DNA of the CDR3: TGTGCCAGCAGCTCATCCTACGAGCAGTACTTC. Translation: CASSSSYEQYF. This chain links TRBV5-4 with TRBJ2-7, with no clear D. The CDR3 contains 11 residues. Germline CDR1 reads SGHNT; CDR2 reads YYREEE (reference sequence). V lost 3 bases to trimming and J lost 1 base, with 2 bases between them.